This T cell receptor beta chain comes out of a study of T cell responses to AZD1222 COVID-19 vaccine. Germline CDR1 SGHDT, CDR2 YYEEEE. CDR3 length: 15 residues. V lost 4 bases and J lost 5; bases outside the gene matches: 11. This table comes from immunoSEQ multiplex PCR, and its TCRdb copy is limited to in-frame clones, with some not included. Among roughly 93,000 clones listed, approximately 90% were seen once. Study outcomes and limitations: Among spike-specific TCRs, nearly half reportedly target unmutated variant regions. White British ancestry dominated among donors, who included more females, and clonal diversity was possibly underestimated.

Points on this clone: The antigen is unknown.

This TCR derives from an adult in good health. V usage is TRBV5-6 and J usage is TRBJ2-5, with 7 bases lining up with TRBD1. The sample here was peripheral blood, taken on day 0 of AZD1222 vaccination. CDR3 region: CASSTGTADGETQYF. CDR3 sequence (DNA): TGTGCCAGCAGCACCGGGACAGCAGACGGGGAGACCCAGTACTTC.